This entry lists 15 T cell receptor beta chains sequenced from one sample in a study of T-cell memory formation after mild COVID-19. MiXCR was run by TCRdb on the 5' RACE reads, yielding one entry per CDR3 protein. The sample lists around 53,000 distinct CDR3 sequences, roughly an eighth occurring once. Material: PBMCs or a T cell subset sorted from them (not recorded which). The receptors derive from a man aged 18-30 years who had mild COVID-19 (a few samples of this study predate the infection). Cell type and time point are not known.

J is TRBJ1-5 and V is TRBV6-5; 7 bases agree with TRBD1. V lost 6 bases and J lost 3; bases outside the gene matches: 8. The CDR3 extends over 15 amino acids. From germline, CDR1 is MNHEY and CDR2 SVGAGI. The CDR3 loop is CASSRTGENNQPQHF. For the CDR3, the DNA is TGTGCCAGCAGCAGAACAGGGGAAAACAATCAGCCCCAGCATTTT.

This clonotype was counted a few times. The J gene is TRBJ2-3, the V gene TRBV9; no reliable D call. The CDR3 is made up of 13 amino acids. Germline CDR1 and CDR2: SGDLS and YYNGEE. Trimming cost V 2 bases and J 2 bases, with 6 bases left between them. The CDR3 bases are TGTGCCAGCAGCGTTGGGTTCACAGATACGCAGTATTTT. Protein product: CASSVGFTDTQYF.

The chain combines TRBV6-5 with TRBJ2-3; D is possibly TRBD1 or TRBD2 (6 bases each). The CDR3 is 16 amino acids. V lost 7 bases, J lost 4 bases, and 21 bases lay in between. Germline loops: CDR1 MNHEY, CDR2 SVGAGI. Written as DNA, the CDR3 is TGTGCCAGCACCCCAACGTTCCGGGGGCGCGCAGATACGCAGTATTTT. Amino acids: CASTPTFRGRADTQYF.

This clonotype has more than one count but fewer than ten. The rearrangement joins TRBV24-1 to TRBJ2-3; D is unclear. The CDR3 contains 14 residues. CDR1 and CDR2 from the germline V gene are KGHDR and SFDVKD. V was cut by 1 base and J by 6 bases, with 10 bases left in between. The CDR3 loop reads CATSDFKDVDTQYF. CDR3 in DNA: TGTGCCACCAGTGATTTTAAGGACGTGGATACGCAGTATTTT.

The chain recombines TRBV5-6 with TRBJ1-1, with D tentatively TRBD1 (6 bases). Germline V lookup: CDR1 SGHDT, CDR2 YYEEEE. There are 12 residues in the CDR3. With 4 bases removed from V and 8 bases from J, the gap between germline ends came to 12 bases. CDR3 DNA: TGTGCCAGCAGCCCCCGGGACATGGAAGCTTTCTTT. Amino acid sequence: CASSPRDMEAFF.

V usage is TRBV7-2 and J usage is TRBJ1-3; D is ambiguous. Looked up from germline, CDR1 is SGHTA and CDR2 is FQGNSA. The CDR3 length is 14 residues. V was shortened by 1 base and J by 0 bases, with 4 bases between the two germline ends. CDR3 in amino acids: CASSLGSSGNTIYF. In nucleotides, the CDR3 is TGTGCCAGCAGCTTAGGGTCCTCTGGAAACACCATATATTTT.

Ten or more counts support this clonotype. V is TRBV25-1 and J is TRBJ2-5, with D tentatively TRBD1 (6 bases). The germline V gene encodes CDR1 MGHDK and CDR2 SYGVNS. The CDR3 loop spans 15 amino acids. Trimming took off 8 bases at V and 0 bases at J, with 16 bases between the two ends. The CDR3: CASARGQSYQETQYF. The CDR3 DNA reads as TGTGCCAGCGCCCGAGGACAGAGCTACCAAGAGACCCAGTACTTC.

In this sample, this clonotype turned up many times. V is TRBV5-1 and J is TRBJ2-1; 7 bases are shared with TRBD1. V dropped 0 bases and J dropped 7; count of bases not matched to a gene: 10. Germline V gives CDR1 SGHRS, CDR2 YFSETQ. The CDR3 has 16 amino acids. As DNA, the CDR3 is TGCGCCAGCAGCTTGGCCGAGGGACAGTTAGGGAATGAGCAGTTCTTC. This translates into CASSLAEGQLGNEQFF.

This clonotype was observed a few times. This chain uses TRBV29-1 with TRBJ1-6; 9 positions match TRBD1. V lost 6 bases, J lost 8 bases, and 5 bases stayed unmatched. The CDR3 extends over 13 amino acids. Germline CDR1 reads SQVTM; CDR2 reads ANQGSEA. The DNA of the CDR3 is TGCAGCGTGGGCCGGGACAGGGATTCACCCCTCCACTTT. Amino acids: CSVGRDRDSPLHF.

This clonotype was seen only a few times. The CDR3 sequence is CASSDPDRGVNQETQYF. The CDR3 DNA sequence: TGTGCCAGCAGCGACCCCGACAGGGGGGTGAACCAAGAGACCCAGTACTTC. The chain uses TRBV9 and TRBJ2-5; 9 bases are a match to TRBD1. This CDR3 region has 17 residues. V shed 3 bases, J shed 0 bases, and the junction held 9 bases outside the gene matches. Germline CDR1 SGDLS, CDR2 YYNGEE.

This clonotype came up a few times. In DNA, the CDR3 is TGCAGCGTTGGGAAGGGGTCGGGCTACACCTTC. Translated: CSVGKGSGYTF. This chain links TRBV29-1 with TRBJ1-2, with D perhaps matching TRBD1 (5 bases). Germline CDR1 SQVTM, CDR2 ANQGSEA. Deletions cut 4 bases from V and 8 bases from J, with 11 bases between. The CDR3 extends over 11 amino acids.

This clonotype was recorded at least ten times. The chain is built from TRBV7-2 and TRBJ2-5; D is perhaps TRBD2 (5 bases). Per germline, CDR1 SGHTA and CDR2 FQGNSA. CDR3 length: 13 amino acids. Between the trimmed V and J ends, which lost 5 bases and 5 bases, there was a span of 12 bases. As DNA, the CDR3 is TGTGCCAGCAGCCAACGATGGAGGGAGACCCAGTACTTC. Its protein is CASSQRWRETQYF.

This clonotype occurred many times. This chain connects TRBV20-1 to TRBJ2-1; possibly TRBD2 for D (6 bases). Per germline, CDR1 DFQATT and CDR2 SNEGSKA (reference sequence). There are 15 residues in the CDR3. Trimming removed 1 base at V and 7 bases at J, with 17 bases between. CDR3 protein: CSARVGWRGENEQFF. DNA of the CDR3: TGCAGTGCTAGAGTCGGGTGGAGGGGTGAGAATGAGCAGTTCTTC.

This clonotype has more than one count but fewer than ten. The chain employs TRBV7-3 and TRBJ2-2, with 8 positions matching TRBD1. Germline V gives CDR1 SGHTA, CDR2 FQGTGA. The trim removed 3 bases at V and 7 bases at J, leaving 4 bases unmatched. The CDR3 runs to 14 residues. The CDR3 DNA reads as TGTGCCAGCAGCTTGGACAGGGCGGGCGGGGAGCTGTTTTTT. Its translation is CASSLDRAGGELFF.

This clonotype was observed a handful of times. The chain combines TRBV9 with TRBJ1-5; no clear D. Trimming pared 4 bases from V and 7 bases from J, leaving 12 bases between. The CDR3 loop spans 13 amino acids. Germline CDR1 and CDR2: SGDLS and YYNGEE. The CDR3 coding sequence is TGTGCCAGCAGCAAGCAGGCGCGGCAGCCCCAGCATTTT. This translates into CASSKQARQPQHF.